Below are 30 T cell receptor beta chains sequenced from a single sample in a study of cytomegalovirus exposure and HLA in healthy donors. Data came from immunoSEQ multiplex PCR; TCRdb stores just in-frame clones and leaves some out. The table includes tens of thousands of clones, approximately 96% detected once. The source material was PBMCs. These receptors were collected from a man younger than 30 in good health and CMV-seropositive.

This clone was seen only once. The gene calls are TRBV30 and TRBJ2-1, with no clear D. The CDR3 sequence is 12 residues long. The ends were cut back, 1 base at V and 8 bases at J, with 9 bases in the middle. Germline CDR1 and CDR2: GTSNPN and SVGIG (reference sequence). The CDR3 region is CAWSGHRDEQFF. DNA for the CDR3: TGTGCCTGGAGTGGACACCGCGATGAGCAGTTCTTC.

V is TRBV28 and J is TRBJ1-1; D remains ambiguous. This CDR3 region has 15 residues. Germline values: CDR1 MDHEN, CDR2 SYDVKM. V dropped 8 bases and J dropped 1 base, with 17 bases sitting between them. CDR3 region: CASASWGGKNTEAFF. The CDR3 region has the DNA TGTGCCAGCGCTTCGTGGGGAGGGAAGAACACTGAAGCTTTCTTT.

CDR3 region: CAPHGGYNSPLHF. The DNA for the CDR3 is TGTGCCCCTCACGGCGGATATAATTCACCCCTCCACTTT. V usage is TRBV21-1 and J usage is TRBJ1-6. TRBV21-1 is deemed a pseudogene. This CDR3 contains 13 residues.

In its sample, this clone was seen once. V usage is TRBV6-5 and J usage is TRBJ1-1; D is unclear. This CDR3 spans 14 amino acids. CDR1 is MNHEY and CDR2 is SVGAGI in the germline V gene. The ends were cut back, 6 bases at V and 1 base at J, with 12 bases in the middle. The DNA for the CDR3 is TGTGCCAGCAGCTCTTCGCGACAGAACACTGAAGCTTTCTTT. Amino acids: CASSSSRQNTEAFF.

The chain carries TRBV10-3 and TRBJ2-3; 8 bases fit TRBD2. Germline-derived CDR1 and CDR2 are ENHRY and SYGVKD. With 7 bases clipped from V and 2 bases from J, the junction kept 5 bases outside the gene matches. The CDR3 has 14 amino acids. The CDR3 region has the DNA TGTGCCATCAAGGAACTAGCGGACACAGATACGCAGTATTTT. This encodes CAIKELADTDTQYF.

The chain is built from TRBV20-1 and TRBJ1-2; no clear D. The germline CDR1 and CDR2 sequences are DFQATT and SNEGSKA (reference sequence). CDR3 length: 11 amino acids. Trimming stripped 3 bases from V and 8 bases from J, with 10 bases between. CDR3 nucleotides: TGCAGTGCTAGGAGCGAGGGCGGCTACACCTTC. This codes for CSARSEGGYTF.

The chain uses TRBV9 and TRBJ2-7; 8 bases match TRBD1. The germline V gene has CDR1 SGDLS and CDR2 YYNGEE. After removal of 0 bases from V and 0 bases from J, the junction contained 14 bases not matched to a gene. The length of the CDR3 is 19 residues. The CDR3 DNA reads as TGTGCCAGCAGCGTAGGTCCAGGGGGCTTAACGTTGAGCTCCTACGAGCAGTACTTC. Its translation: CASSVGPGGLTLSSYEQYF.

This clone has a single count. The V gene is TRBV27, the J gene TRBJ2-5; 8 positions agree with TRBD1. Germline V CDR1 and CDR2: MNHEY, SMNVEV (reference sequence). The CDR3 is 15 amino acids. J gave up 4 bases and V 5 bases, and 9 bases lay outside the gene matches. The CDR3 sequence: CASSLAGQGVETQYF. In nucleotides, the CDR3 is TGTGCCAGCAGTCTAGCTGGACAGGGTGTAGAGACCCAGTACTTC.

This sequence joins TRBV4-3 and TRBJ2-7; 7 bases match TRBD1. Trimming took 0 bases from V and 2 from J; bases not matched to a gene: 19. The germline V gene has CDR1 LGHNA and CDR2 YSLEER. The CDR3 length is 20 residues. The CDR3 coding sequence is TGCGCCAGCAGCCAAGAGATGGGGGACAGTGGGCTAGTGAAGGCCTACGAGCAGTACTTC. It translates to CASSQEMGDSGLVKAYEQYF.

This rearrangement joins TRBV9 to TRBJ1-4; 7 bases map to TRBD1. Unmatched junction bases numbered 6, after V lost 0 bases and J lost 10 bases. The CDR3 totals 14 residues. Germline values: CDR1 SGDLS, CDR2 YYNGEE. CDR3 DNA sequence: TGTGCCAGCAGCGTAGGGCAGGGGGTTGGAAAACTGTTTTTT. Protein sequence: CASSVGQGVGKLFF.

The CDR3: CASSLTPGTGLYGYTF. The CDR3 coding sequence is TGTGCCAGCAGCTTAACTCCCGGGACAGGCCTCTATGGCTACACCTTC. The rearrangement uses TRBV7-3 and TRBJ1-2; 8 bases are a match to TRBD1. The length of the CDR3 is 16 residues. The V segment lost 0 bases and the J segment 4 bases; nucleotides outside the gene matches: 7. Germline lookup yields CDR1 SGHTA and CDR2 FQGTGA.

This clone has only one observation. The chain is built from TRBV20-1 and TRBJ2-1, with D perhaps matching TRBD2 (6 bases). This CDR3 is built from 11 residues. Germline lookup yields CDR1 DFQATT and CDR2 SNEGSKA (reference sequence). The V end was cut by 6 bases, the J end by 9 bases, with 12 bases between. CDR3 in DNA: TGCAGTGCGCGTGTCGGGAGTGAGCAGTTCTTC. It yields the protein CSARVGSEQFF.

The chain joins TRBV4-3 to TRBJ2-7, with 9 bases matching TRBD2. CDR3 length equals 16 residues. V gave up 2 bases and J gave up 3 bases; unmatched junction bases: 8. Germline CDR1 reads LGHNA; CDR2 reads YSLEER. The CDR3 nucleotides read TGCGCCAGCAGCCAAACAGCGGGAGGCCTGGTCTACGAGCAGTACTTC. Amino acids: CASSQTAGGLVYEQYF.

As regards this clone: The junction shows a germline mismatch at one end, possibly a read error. CDR3 amino acids: CASSLTVNTEAFF. DNA of the CDR3: TGTGCTAGCAGCTTGACAGTTAACACTGAAGCTTTCTTT. This chain joins TRBV7-7 and TRBJ1-1, with D possibly being TRBD1 (5 bases). Germline V lookup: CDR1 SSHAT, CDR2 FNYEAQ (reference sequence). The CDR3 sequence is 13 residues long.

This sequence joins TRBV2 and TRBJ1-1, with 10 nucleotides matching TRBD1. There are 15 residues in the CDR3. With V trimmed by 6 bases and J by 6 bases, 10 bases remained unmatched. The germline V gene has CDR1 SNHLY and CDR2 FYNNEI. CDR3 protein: CASRSGTGVFPEAFF. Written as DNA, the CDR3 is TGTGCCAGCAGGTCCGGGACAGGGGTTTTCCCTGAAGCTTTCTTT.

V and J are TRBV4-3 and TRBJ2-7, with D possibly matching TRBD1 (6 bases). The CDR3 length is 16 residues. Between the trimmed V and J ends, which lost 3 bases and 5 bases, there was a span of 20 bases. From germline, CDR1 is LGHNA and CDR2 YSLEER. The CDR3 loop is CASSQGSQGLGNEQYF. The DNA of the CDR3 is TGCGCCAGCAGCCAGGGCTCACAGGGCCTTGGTAACGAGCAGTACTTC.

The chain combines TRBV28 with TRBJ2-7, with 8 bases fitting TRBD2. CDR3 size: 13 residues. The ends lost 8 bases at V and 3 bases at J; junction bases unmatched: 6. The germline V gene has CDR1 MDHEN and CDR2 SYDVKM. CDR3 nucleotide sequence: TGTGCCAGCTCCGGGGGGGTTAACTACGAGCAGTACTTC. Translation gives CASSGGVNYEQYF.

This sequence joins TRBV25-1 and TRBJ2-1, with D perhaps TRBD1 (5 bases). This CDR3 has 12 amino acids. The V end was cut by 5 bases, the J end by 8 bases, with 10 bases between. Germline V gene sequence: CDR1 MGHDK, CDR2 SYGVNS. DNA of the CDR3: TGTGCCAGCAGTCGACAGTCCCATGAGCAGTTCTTC. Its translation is CASSRQSHEQFF.

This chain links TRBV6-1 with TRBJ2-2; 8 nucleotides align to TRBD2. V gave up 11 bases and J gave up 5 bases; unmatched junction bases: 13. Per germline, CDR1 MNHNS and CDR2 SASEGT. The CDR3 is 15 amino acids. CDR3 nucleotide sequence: TGTGCCCTGACGACGGGGGGGGGCGGAACCGGGGAGCTGTTTTTT. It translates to CALTTGGGGTGELFF.

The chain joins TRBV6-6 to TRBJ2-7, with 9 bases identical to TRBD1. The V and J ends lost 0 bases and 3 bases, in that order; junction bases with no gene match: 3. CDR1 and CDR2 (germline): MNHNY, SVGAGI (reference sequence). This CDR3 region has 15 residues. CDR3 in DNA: TGTGCCAGCAGTTACTCGGGACAGGGTTTCTACGAGCAGTACTTC. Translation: CASSYSGQGFYEQYF.

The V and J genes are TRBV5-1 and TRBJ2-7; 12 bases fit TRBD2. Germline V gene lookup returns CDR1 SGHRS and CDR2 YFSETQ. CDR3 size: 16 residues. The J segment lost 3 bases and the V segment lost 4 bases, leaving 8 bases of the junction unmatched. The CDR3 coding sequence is TGCGCCAGCAGCGAGGGACTAGCGGGTCAGGGCTACGAGCAGTACTTC. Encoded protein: CASSEGLAGQGYEQYF.

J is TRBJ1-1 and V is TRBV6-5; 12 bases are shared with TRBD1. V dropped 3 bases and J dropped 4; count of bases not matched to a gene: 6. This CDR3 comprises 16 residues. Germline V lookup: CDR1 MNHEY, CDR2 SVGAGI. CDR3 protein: CASSYRDRGPSTEAFF. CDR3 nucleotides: TGTGCCAGCAGTTATCGGGACAGGGGGCCGAGCACTGAAGCTTTCTTT.

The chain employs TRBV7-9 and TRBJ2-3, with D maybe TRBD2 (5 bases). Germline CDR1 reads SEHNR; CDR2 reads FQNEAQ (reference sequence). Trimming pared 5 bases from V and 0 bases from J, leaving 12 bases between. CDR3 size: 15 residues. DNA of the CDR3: TGTGCCAGCAGCCGGATGGAGGATAGCACAGATACGCAGTATTTT. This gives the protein CASSRMEDSTDTQYF.

CDR3 protein: CASSSRGPETQYF. The CDR3 DNA follows: TGTGCCAGCAGCTCCAGGGGGCCAGAGACCCAGTACTTC. This chain uses TRBV7-9 with TRBJ2-5; the match to TRBD1 covers 8 bases. Per the germline V gene, CDR1 is SEHNR and CDR2 is FQNEAQ (reference sequence). The CDR3 totals 13 residues. The ends lost 4 bases at V and 4 bases at J; junction bases unmatched: 2.

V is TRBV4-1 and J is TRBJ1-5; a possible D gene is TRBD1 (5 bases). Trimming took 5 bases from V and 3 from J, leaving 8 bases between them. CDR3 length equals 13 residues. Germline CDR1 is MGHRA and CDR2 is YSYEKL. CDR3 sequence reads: CASSIQDNQPQHF. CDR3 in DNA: TGCGCCAGCAGCATACAGGACAATCAGCCCCAGCATTTT.

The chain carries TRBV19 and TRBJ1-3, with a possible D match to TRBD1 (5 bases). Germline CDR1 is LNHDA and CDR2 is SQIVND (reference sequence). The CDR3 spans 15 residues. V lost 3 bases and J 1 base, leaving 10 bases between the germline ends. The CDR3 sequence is CASSILGGSGNTIYF. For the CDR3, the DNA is TGTGCCAGTAGTATTCTGGGGGGATCTGGAAACACCATATATTTT.

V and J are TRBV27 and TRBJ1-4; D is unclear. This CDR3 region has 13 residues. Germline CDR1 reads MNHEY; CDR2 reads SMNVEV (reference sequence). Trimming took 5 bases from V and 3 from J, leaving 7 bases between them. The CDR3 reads CASSTTPNEKLFF. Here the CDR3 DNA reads TGTGCCAGCAGTACCACACCTAATGAAAAACTGTTTTTT.

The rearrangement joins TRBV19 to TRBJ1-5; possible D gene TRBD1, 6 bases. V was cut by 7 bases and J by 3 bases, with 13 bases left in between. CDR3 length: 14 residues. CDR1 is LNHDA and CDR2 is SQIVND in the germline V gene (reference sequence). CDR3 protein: CASTSDSYNQPQHF. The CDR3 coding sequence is TGTGCCAGTACCTCGGACAGCTACAATCAGCCCCAGCATTTT.

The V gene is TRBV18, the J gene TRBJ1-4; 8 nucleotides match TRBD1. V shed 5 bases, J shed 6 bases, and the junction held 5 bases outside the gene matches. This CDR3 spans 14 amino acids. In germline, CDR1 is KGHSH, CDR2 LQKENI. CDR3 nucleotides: TGTGCCAGCTCAGCAGGGGGCGCAGATGAAAAACTGTTTTTT. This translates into CASSAGGADEKLFF.

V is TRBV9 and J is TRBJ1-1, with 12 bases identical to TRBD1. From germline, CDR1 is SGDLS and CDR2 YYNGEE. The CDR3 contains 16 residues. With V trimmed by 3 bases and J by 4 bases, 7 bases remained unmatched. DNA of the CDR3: TGTGCCAGCAGCGCCGGGACAGGGGGCGCGGGCACTGAAGCTTTCTTT. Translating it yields CASSAGTGGAGTEAFF.